The 30 T cell receptor beta chains below all came from one sample that was sequenced in a study of T cell repertoires in cytomegalovirus infection. Each CDR3 protein gets one entry after TCRdb re-called the reads with MiXCR. Among a few hundred thousand distinct CDR3 sequences listed, 25% to 30% were seen once. What these receptors recognize is not known. The sequenced sample was cultured PBMCs, obtained from culture after CMV antigen stimulation. Every receptor here comes from a human donor in good health (CMV status not recorded). Some clones in this sample may be carry-over from other donors' samples.

The V and J genes are TRBV7-2 and TRBJ2-7; a possible D gene is TRBD2 (7 bases). CDR3 length equals 15 residues. In germline, CDR1 is SGHTA, CDR2 FQGNSA. Trimming shortened V by 5 bases and J by 2 bases, and 16 bases separated the two germline ends. The CDR3 DNA reads TGTGCCAGCAGCCCGTCGGGGGGCCACCCCTACGAGCAGTACTTC. Translating it yields CASSPSGGHPYEQYF.

The chain joins TRBV7-2 to TRBJ1-1; D not resolved. The V end lost 4 bases, the J end lost 3 bases, and 9 bases lay between the germline ends. Germline V CDR1 and CDR2: SGHTA, FQGNSA. The CDR3 consists of 13 residues. CDR3 amino acids: CASSSYSDTEAFF. The CDR3 nucleotides are TGTGCCAGCAGCTCGTACAGCGACACTGAAGCTTTCTTT.

This sequence joins TRBV20-1 and TRBJ1-4; tentatively, D is TRBD1 (5 bases). The CDR3 spans 15 residues. V was shortened by 6 bases and J by 1 base, with 15 bases between the two germline ends. Germline V lookup: CDR1 DFQATT, CDR2 SNEGSKA (reference sequence). The CDR3 DNA follows: TGCAGTGCGTCACAAAATCAGGGAACTAATGAAAAACTGTTTTTT. Its translation is CSASQNQGTNEKLFF.

This clonotype was seen a few times. The chain uses TRBV11-2 and TRBJ1-5; 8 bases agree with TRBD1. Germline CDR1 is SGHAT and CDR2 is FQNNGV. The CDR3 length is 15 residues. Trimming removed 5 bases from V and 3 bases from J; junction bases left unmatched: 6. Here the CDR3 reads CASSPTGDLNQPQHF. The CDR3 DNA follows: TGTGCCAGCAGCCCGACAGGGGACCTCAATCAGCCCCAGCATTTT.

This clonotype was seen repeatedly, ten times or more. This rearrangement joins TRBV7-8 to TRBJ1-2; maybe TRBD1 (6 bases). V lost 5 bases to trimming and J lost 5 bases, with 15 bases between them. This CDR3 has 14 residues. Germline-derived CDR1 and CDR2 are SGHVS and FQNEAQ. The CDR3: CASSLQGGNYGYTF. The CDR3 DNA reads TGTGCCAGCAGCCTACAGGGTGGGAATTATGGCTACACCTTC.

The genes are TRBV20-1 and TRBJ2-5; D might be TRBD2 (5 bases). The CDR3 is 18 amino acids. V lost 0 bases and J 1 base, leaving 21 bases between the germline ends. Germline V gives CDR1 DFQATT, CDR2 SNEGSKA (reference sequence). This chain's CDR3 is CSARDPVGADLVQETQYF. The CDR3 DNA sequence: TGCAGTGCTAGAGATCCTGTGGGAGCGGATCTAGTCCAAGAGACCCAGTACTTC.

There are a few counts of this clonotype. The rearrangement joins TRBV29-1 to TRBJ1-2, with TRBD1 matching over 8 bases. V was pared by 3 bases and J by 8 bases, with 11 bases of the junction left unmatched. Germline assignment: CDR1 SQVTM and CDR2 ANQGSEA. This CDR3 has 14 amino acids. CDR3 coding DNA: TGCAGCGTTGATTATCAGGGGGCGATTAAGGGCTACACCTTC. This sequence encodes CSVDYQGAIKGYTF.

The rearrangement links TRBV28 to TRBJ1-5; no clear D gene. Trimming took 3 bases from V and 3 from J, leaving 9 bases between them. The CDR3 extends over 14 amino acids. Germline V gene lookup returns CDR1 MDHEN and CDR2 SYDVKM. This CDR3 reads CASSFWAYNQPQHF. The CDR3 DNA is TGTGCCAGCAGTTTCTGGGCCTACAATCAGCCCCAGCATTTT. The entire variable domain, with the rest obtained from reference TRBV28 and TRBJ1-5, is as follows: DVKVTQSSRYLVKRTGEKVFLECVQDMDHENMFWYRQDPGLGLRLIYFSYDVKMKEKGDIPEGYSVSREKKERFSLILESASTNQTSMYLCASSFWAYNQPQHFGDGTRLSIL.

The CDR3 sequence is CASSLKMTTEQYF. CDR3 nucleotides: TGTGCCAGCAGTTTAAAGATGACTACCGAGCAGTACTTC. The chain joins TRBV27 to TRBJ2-7; D is possibly TRBD2 (5 bases). V lost 2 bases and J 6 bases, leaving 11 bases between the germline ends. This CDR3 region has 13 residues. Germline V gene data show CDR1 as MNHEY and CDR2 as SMNVEV (reference sequence).

The chain is built from TRBV19 and TRBJ2-7; possibly TRBD1 or TRBD2 for D (5 bases each). The V and J ends lost 6 bases and 2 bases respectively, with 23 bases between them. Germline V gene data show CDR1 as LNHDA and CDR2 as SQIVND (reference sequence). This CDR3 spans 17 amino acids. Here the CDR3 reads CASSRSGRTVGTYEQYF. The CDR3, as DNA: TGTGCCAGTAGCCGATCGGGACGCACCGTCGGTACCTACGAGCAGTACTTC. Full variable domain (rest looked up from reference TRBV19 and TRBJ2-7): DGGITQSPKYLFRKEGQNVTLSCEQNLNHDAMYWYRQDPGQGLRLIYYSQIVNDFQKGDIAEGYSVSREKKESFPLTVTSAQKNPTAFYLCASSRSGRTVGTYEQYFGPGTRLTVT.

This clonotype was picked up many times. The chain uses TRBV11-3 and TRBJ2-1, with TRBD1 matching 7 bases. This CDR3 is 15 amino acids long. The ends lost 5 bases at V and 0 bases at J; junction bases unmatched: 4. Germline values: CDR1 SGHNT, CDR2 YENEEA. The CDR3 sequence is CASSRTGSSYNEQFF. CDR3 nucleotides: TGTGCCAGCAGCCGGACAGGAAGCTCCTACAATGAGCAGTTCTTC.

This clonotype was counted between two and nine times. V usage is TRBV15 and J usage is TRBJ2-3; D perhaps matches TRBD2 (5 bases). The CDR3 extends over 15 amino acids. Trimming took off 1 base at V and 1 base at J, with 9 bases between the two ends. In germline, CDR1 is LNHNV, CDR2 YYDKDF (reference sequence). DNA of the CDR3: TGTGCCACCAGCAGAGGAACTAGGGGCACAGATACGCAGTATTTT. Translating it yields CATSRGTRGTDTQYF.

This clonotype was picked up many times. The V gene is TRBV11-2, the J gene TRBJ2-5; D is possibly TRBD1 (6 bases). Germline CDR1 and CDR2: SGHAT and FQNNGV. The CDR3 is made up of 15 amino acids. V was cut by 4 bases and J by 2 bases, with 14 bases left in between. CDR3 loop: CASSSYLTGQETQYF. CDR3 bases: TGTGCCAGCAGCTCGTACTTGACAGGACAAGAGACCCAGTACTTC.

The chain links TRBV7-8 to TRBJ1-1, with D tentatively TRBD1 (5 bases). The CDR3 totals 14 residues. Germline CDR1 and CDR2: SGHVS and FQNEAQ. The V and J ends lost 4 bases and 5 bases respectively, with 14 bases between them. CDR3 sequence reads: CASSWGSEGTEAFF. In nucleotides, the CDR3 is TGTGCCAGCAGCTGGGGCTCTGAGGGAACTGAAGCTTTCTTT.

The sample holds a few counts of this clonotype. The J gene is TRBJ2-7, the V gene TRBV27, with a weak D call TRBD1 (5 bases). The CDR3 has 17 amino acids. Germline CDR1 is MNHEY and CDR2 is SMNVEV (reference sequence). Trimming took off 4 bases at V and 5 bases at J, with 24 bases between the two ends. In nucleotides, the CDR3 is TGTGCCAGCAGTTATACCCCCCCCGGTCAGGGTTCCGACGAGCAGTACTTC. This sequence encodes CASSYTPPGQGSDEQYF.

J is TRBJ1-4 and V is TRBV11-2; 8 bases align to TRBD1. The V gene end was trimmed by 3 bases and the J gene end by 6 bases; junction bases not matched to a gene: 0. This CDR3 has 13 amino acids. Germline V gene data show CDR1 as SGHAT and CDR2 as FQNNGV. CDR3 DNA sequence: TGTGCCAGCAGCTTGGACAGGGATGAAAAACTGTTTTTT. The encoded protein is CASSLDRDEKLFF.

This clonotype was observed a few times. This chain joins TRBV4-1 and TRBJ1-3; D call uncertain. CDR1 MGHRA and CDR2 YSYEKL come from the germline V gene. Trimming removed 4 bases from V and 0 bases from J, with 16 bases in between. CDR3 length: 17 amino acids. The DNA of the CDR3 is TGCGCCAGCAGCCCACTCTCTCGTGCCGCCTCTGGAAACACCATATATTTT. Translated: CASSPLSRAASGNTIYF.

The rearrangement uses TRBV10-3 and TRBJ2-1; 8 nucleotides agree with TRBD2. CDR1 is ENHRY, CDR2 SYGVKD, per germline. Trimming took 6 bases from V and 8 from J; bases not matched to a gene: 3. The CDR3 spans 12 residues. The CDR3 DNA reads as TGTGCCATCAGCGGGAGGGACGATGAGCAGTTCTTC. Its translation is CAISGRDDEQFF.

The CDR3 spells CASSQGGTGFAGEQYF. Here the CDR3 DNA reads TGTGCCAGCAGCCAAGGCGGGACAGGGTTTGCGGGCGAGCAGTACTTC. V is TRBV3-1 and J is TRBJ2-7; TRBD1 matches at 9 bases. The CDR3 has 16 residues. The junction had 10 bases not matched to a gene; V was cut back by 1 base and J by 6 bases. Germline lookup yields CDR1 LGHDT and CDR2 YNNKEL (reference sequence).

The chain employs TRBV7-8 and TRBJ1-4; D possibly corresponds to TRBD1 (6 bases). CDR1 is SGHVS and CDR2 is FQNEAQ in the germline V gene. CDR3 length: 13 residues. V shed 4 bases and J shed 5 bases, with 8 bases lying between them. CDR3 region: CASSWGRNEKLFF. CDR3 DNA: TGTGCCAGCAGCTGGGGGCGGAATGAAAAACTGTTTTTT. The entire variable domain, with the rest obtained from reference TRBV7-8 and TRBJ1-4, is as follows: GAGVSQSPRYKVAKRGQDVALRCDPISGHVSLFWYQQALGQGPEFLTYFQNEAQLDKSGLPSDRFFAERPEGSVSTLKIQRTQQEDSAVYLCASSWGRNEKLFFGSGTQLSVL.

This clonotype has a handful of counts. The genes are TRBV20-1 and TRBJ1-1; TRBD1 matches at 7 bases. The V gene's germline CDR1 is DFQATT and CDR2 SNEGSKA (reference sequence). The length of the CDR3 is 12 residues. The V and J ends lost 4 bases and 3 bases, in that order; junction bases with no gene match: 2. CDR3 sequence reads: CSAKTGDTEAFF. As DNA, the CDR3 is TGCAGTGCTAAAACAGGGGACACTGAAGCTTTCTTT.

V gene TRBV5-1 combines with J gene TRBJ1-1; D remains ambiguous. The CDR3 runs to 14 residues. Trimming left V 0 bases short and J 6 bases short, with 12 bases between. CDR1 and CDR2 from the germline V gene are SGHRS and YFSETQ. The CDR3 nucleotides read TGCGCCAGCAGCTTGGAAGGGATGAGGGCTGAAGCTTTCTTT. It yields the protein CASSLEGMRAEAFF.

The rearrangement links TRBV2 to TRBJ2-3, with a possible D match to TRBD2 (6 bases). This CDR3 comprises 13 residues. V lost 1 base and J lost 4, with 6 bases in between. Germline V gene lookup returns CDR1 SNHLY and CDR2 FYNNEI. The CDR3 loop is CASSEGDSDTQYF. The CDR3 DNA is TGTGCCAGCAGTGAAGGGGACTCAGATACGCAGTATTTT.

V usage is TRBV6-6 and J usage is TRBJ1-4; D is ambiguous. Germline loops: CDR1 MNHNY, CDR2 SVGAGI (reference sequence). V lost 5 bases and J 0 bases, leaving 16 bases between the germline ends. The CDR3 runs to 17 residues. The CDR3 nucleotides read TGTGCCAGCAGTGCCCGGCCCCTCACTTCAACTAATGAAAAACTGTTTTTT. Its protein product is CASSARPLTSTNEKLFF.

This chain connects TRBV12-3 or TRBV12-4 to TRBJ2-7; D gene uncertain. V gave up 5 bases and J gave up 1 base, with 12 bases separating them. This CDR3 contains 14 residues. CDR3 in amino acids: CASSKRHGSYEQYF. CDR3 sequence (DNA): TGTGCCAGCAGTAAAAGACATGGATCCTACGAGCAGTACTTC.

This clonotype has just a few counts. A read error may be the cause here, since a much bigger clone is one base away. This chain joins TRBV5-4 and TRBJ2-3; D is unresolved. The germline V gene encodes CDR1 SGHNT and CDR2 YYREEE (reference sequence). The CDR3 runs to 13 residues. The V and J ends lost 5 bases and 2 bases respectively, with 9 bases between them. The CDR3 bases are TGTGCCAGCAGTTCCGTCCTCACAGATACGCAGTATTTT. Translation: CASSSVLTDTQYF.

This clonotype was recorded many times. J is TRBJ1-1 and V is TRBV27; 10 bases line up with TRBD1. The CDR3 is 14 amino acids. Germline assignment: CDR1 MNHEY and CDR2 SMNVEV (reference sequence). J was trimmed by 5 bases and V by 4 bases; bases with no gene match: 4. The CDR3 DNA reads as TGTGCCAGCAGTTCTGGGACAGGGGAAACTGAAGCTTTCTTT. It codes for CASSSGTGETEAFF.

The table lists this clonotype with a few counts. CDR3 sequence: CASSLDATSVNEQFF. DNA for the CDR3: TGTGCCAGCAGCTTAGATGCGACTAGCGTCAATGAGCAGTTCTTC. The chain combines TRBV7-2 with TRBJ2-1, with 8 bases that match TRBD2. V shed 1 base and J 6 bases; nucleotides not matched to a gene: 5. The CDR3 contains 15 residues. Germline loops: CDR1 SGHTA, CDR2 FQGNSA.

This chain links TRBV7-3 with TRBJ2-3; 7 positions agree with TRBD1. V lost 5 bases and J lost 3; bases outside the gene matches: 5. Germline V lookup: CDR1 SGHTA, CDR2 FQGTGA. The CDR3 totals 14 residues. The CDR3 region is CASSRQGATDTQYF. In DNA, the CDR3 is TGTGCCAGCAGCCGACAGGGAGCAACAGATACGCAGTATTTT.

This clonotype appeared a few times. The chain links TRBV4-1 to TRBJ2-2, with D possibly being TRBD2 (7 bases). The germline gives CDR1 MGHRA, CDR2 YSYEKL. The CDR3 sequence is 18 residues long. V was trimmed by 2 bases and J by 0 bases, leaving 16 bases between them. CDR3 in DNA: TGCGCCAGCAGCCAAAGTCTCTCGCGGGGGCCGAACACCGGGGAGCTGTTTTTT. Its protein is CASSQSLSRGPNTGELFF.